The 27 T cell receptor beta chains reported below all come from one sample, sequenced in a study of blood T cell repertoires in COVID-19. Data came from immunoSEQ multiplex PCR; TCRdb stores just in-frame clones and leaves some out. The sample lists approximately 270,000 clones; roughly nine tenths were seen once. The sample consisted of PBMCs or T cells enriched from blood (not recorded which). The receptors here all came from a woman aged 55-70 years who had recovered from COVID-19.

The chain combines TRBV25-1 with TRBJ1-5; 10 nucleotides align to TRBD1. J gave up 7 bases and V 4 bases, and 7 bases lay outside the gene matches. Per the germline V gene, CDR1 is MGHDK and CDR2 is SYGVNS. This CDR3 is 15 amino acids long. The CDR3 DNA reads TGTGCCAGCAGTGGGGACAGGGGAAATCGGCAGCCCCAGCATTTT. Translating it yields CASSGDRGNRQPQHF.

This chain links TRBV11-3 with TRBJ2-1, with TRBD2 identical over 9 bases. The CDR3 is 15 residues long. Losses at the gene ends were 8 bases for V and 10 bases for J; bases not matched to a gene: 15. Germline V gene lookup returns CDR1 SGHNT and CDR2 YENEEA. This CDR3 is CASAYSGSGEVEQFF. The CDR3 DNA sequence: TGTGCCAGCGCATATAGCGGGAGTGGGGAGGTCGAGCAGTTCTTC.

The CDR3 DNA is TGTGCCAGCAGCACACCCGGGACTAGCGGGAATTACAATGAGCAGTTCTTC. Protein sequence: CASSTPGTSGNYNEQFF. The rearrangement uses TRBV7-9 and TRBJ2-1, with 13 bases aligning to TRBD2. This CDR3 contains 17 residues. Germline CDR1 reads SEHNR; CDR2 reads FQNEAQ (reference sequence). J was trimmed by 4 bases and V by 5 bases; bases with no gene match: 8.

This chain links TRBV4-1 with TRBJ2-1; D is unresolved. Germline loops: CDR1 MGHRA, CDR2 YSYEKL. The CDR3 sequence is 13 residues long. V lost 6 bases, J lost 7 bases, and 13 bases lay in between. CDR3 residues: CASRSAPRNEQFF. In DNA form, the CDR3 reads TGCGCCAGCAGGTCCGCCCCGAGAAATGAGCAGTTCTTC.

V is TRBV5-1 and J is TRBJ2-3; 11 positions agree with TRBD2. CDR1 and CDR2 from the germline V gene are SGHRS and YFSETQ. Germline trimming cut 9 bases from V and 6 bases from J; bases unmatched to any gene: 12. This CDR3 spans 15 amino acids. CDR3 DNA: TGCGCCACCTCGCGGCTAGCGGGAGGCAGGGATACGCAGTATTTT. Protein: CATSRLAGGRDTQYF.

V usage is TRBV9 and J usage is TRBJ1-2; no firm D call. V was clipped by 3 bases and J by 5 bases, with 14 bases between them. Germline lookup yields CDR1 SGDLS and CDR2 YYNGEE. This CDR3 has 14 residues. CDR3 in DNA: TGTGCCAGCAGCGGTGACATGCCCAGGTATGGCTACACCTTC. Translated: CASSGDMPRYGYTF.

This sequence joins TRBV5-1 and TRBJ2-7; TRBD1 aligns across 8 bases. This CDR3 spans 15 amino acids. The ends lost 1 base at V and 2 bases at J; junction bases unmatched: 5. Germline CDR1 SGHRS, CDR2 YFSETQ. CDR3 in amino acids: CASSLTGQGPYEQYF. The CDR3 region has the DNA TGCGCCAGCAGCTTGACTGGACAGGGTCCCTACGAGCAGTACTTC.

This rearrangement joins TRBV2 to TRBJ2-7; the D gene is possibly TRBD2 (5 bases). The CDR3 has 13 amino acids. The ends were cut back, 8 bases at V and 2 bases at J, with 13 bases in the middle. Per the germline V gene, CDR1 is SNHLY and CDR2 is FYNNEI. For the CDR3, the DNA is TGTGCCAGCGGGGAGTTTAATCCCTACGAGCAGTACTTC. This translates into CASGEFNPYEQYF.

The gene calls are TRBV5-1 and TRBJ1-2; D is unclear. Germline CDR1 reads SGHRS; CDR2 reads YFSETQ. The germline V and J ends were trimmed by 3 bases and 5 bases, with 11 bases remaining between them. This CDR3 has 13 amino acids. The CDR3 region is CASSSLLGYGYTF. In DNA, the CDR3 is TGCGCCAGCAGCTCTCTACTCGGGTATGGCTACACCTTC.

In DNA form, the CDR3 reads TGTGCCAGCTCCTCCAGGGGGCGATTTACTGAAGCTTTCTTT. This encodes CASSSRGRFTEAFF. V is TRBV27 and J is TRBJ1-1; 8 bases match TRBD1. The trim removed 8 bases at V and 5 bases at J, leaving 10 bases unmatched. Germline CDR1 and CDR2: MNHEY and SMNVEV (reference sequence). The CDR3 length is 14 residues.

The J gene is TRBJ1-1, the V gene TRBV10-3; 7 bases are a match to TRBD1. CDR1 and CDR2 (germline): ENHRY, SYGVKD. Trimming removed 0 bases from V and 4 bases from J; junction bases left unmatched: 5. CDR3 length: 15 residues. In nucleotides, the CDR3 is TGTGCCATCAGTGAGTCCGCCGACAGGGCCACTGAAGCTTTCTTT. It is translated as CAISESADRATEAFF.

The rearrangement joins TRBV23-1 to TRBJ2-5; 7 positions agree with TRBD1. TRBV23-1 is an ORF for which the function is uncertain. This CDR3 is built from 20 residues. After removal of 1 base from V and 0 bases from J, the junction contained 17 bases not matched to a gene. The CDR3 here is CASSQLRPRRGRGYQETQYF. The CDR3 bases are TGCGCCAGCAGTCAATTAAGGCCGAGAAGGGGCAGGGGGTACCAAGAGACCCAGTACTTC.

Here the CDR3 DNA reads TGTGCCTGGAGTGCCTCCCGGGAGCGGGGCACTGAAGCTTTCTTT. It codes for CAWSASRERGTEAFF. The chain is built from TRBV30 and TRBJ1-1; the D is unclear. The germline V and J ends were trimmed by 1 base and 4 bases, with 16 bases remaining between them. The CDR3 length is 15 residues. Looked up from germline, CDR1 is GTSNPN and CDR2 is SVGIG (reference sequence).

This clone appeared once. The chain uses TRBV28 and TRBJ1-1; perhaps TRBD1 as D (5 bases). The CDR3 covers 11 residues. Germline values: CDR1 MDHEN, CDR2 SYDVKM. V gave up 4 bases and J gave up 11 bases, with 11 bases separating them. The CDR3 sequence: CASSSRVVAFF. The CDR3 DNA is TGTGCCAGCAGTTCCAGGGTCGTGGCTTTCTTT.

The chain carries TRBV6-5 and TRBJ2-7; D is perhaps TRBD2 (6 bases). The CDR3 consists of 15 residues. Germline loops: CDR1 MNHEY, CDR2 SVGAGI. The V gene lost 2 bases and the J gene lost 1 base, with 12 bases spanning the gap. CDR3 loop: CASSYRARGSYEQYF. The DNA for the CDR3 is TGTGCCAGCAGTTACCGCGCCCGGGGGTCCTACGAGCAGTACTTC.

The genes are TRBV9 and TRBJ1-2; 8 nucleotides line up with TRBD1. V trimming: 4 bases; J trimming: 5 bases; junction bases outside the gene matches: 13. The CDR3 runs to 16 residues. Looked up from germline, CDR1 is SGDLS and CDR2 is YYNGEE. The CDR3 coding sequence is TGTGCCAGCAGCCAAATGACCGGGACAGGATTTTATGGCTACACCTTC. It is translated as CASSQMTGTGFYGYTF.

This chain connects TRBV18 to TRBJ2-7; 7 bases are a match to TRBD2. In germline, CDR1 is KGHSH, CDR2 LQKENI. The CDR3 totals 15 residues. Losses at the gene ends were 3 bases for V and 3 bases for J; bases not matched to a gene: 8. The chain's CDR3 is CASSPVGPGGYEQYF. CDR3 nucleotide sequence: TGTGCCAGCTCACCGGTCGGGCCGGGAGGCTACGAGCAGTACTTC.

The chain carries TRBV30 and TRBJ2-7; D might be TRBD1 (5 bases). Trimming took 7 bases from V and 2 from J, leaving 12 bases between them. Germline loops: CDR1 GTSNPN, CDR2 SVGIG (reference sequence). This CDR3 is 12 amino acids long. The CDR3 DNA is TGTGCCTCCGCAGGGCTTACCTACGAGCAGTACTTC. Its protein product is CASAGLTYEQYF. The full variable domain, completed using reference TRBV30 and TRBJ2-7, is SQTIHQWPATLVQPVGSPLSLECTVEGTSNPNLYWYRQAAGRGLQLLFYSVGIGQISSEVPQNLSASRPQDRQFILSSKKLLLSDSGFYLCASAGLTYEQYFGPGTRLTVT.

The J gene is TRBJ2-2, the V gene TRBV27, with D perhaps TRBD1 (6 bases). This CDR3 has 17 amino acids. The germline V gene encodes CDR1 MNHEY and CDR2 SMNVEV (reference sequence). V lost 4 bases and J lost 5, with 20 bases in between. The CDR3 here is CASSSLGGQPSTGELFF. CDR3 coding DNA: TGTGCCAGCAGTTCACTTGGGGGCCAGCCTTCTACCGGGGAGCTGTTTTTT.

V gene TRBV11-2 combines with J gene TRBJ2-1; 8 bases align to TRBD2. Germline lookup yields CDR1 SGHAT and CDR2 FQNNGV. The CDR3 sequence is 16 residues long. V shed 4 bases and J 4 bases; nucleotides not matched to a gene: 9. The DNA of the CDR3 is TGTGCCAGCAGCTCCATCGGACTAGCTGAATACAATGAGCAGTTCTTC. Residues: CASSSIGLAEYNEQFF.

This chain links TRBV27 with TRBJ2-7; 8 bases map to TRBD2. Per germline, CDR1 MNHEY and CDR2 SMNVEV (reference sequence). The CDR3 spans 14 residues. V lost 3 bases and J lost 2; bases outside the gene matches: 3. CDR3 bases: TGTGCCAGCAGTTTTAGCGGGATGCCCTACGAGCAGTACTTC. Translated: CASSFSGMPYEQYF.

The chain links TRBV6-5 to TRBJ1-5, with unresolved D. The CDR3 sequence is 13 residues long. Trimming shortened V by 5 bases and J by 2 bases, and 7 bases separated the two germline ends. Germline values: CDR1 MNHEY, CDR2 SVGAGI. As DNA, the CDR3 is TGTGCCAGCAGTAACCAGGGCAATCAGCCCCAGCATTTT. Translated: CASSNQGNQPQHF.

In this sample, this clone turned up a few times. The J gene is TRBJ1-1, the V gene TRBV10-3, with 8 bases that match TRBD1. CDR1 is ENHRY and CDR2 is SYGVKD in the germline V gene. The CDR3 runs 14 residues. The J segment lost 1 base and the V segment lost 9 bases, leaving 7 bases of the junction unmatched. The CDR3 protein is CAISGTGENTEAFF. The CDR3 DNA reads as TGTGCCATATCCGGGACAGGTGAGAACACTGAAGCTTTCTTT.

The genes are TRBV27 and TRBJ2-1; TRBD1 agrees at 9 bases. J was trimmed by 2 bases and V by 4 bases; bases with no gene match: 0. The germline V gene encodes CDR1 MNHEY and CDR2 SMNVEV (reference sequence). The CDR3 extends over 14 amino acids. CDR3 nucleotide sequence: TGTGCCAGCAGTTACAGGGGGCCCTACAATGAGCAGTTCTTC. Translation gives CASSYRGPYNEQFF.

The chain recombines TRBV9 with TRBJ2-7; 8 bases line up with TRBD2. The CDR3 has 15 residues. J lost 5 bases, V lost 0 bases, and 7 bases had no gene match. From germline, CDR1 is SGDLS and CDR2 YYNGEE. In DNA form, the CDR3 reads TGTGCCAGCAGCGTAGAGGGAGCGGGGGTCAACGAGCAGTACTTC. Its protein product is CASSVEGAGVNEQYF.

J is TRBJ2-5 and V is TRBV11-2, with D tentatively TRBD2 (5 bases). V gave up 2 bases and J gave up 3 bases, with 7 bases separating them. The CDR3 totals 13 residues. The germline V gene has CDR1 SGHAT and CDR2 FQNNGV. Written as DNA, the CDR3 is TGTGCCAGCAGCTTATGGACTGAAGAGACCCAGTACTTC. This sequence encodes CASSLWTEETQYF. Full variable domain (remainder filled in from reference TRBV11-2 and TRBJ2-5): EAGVAQSPRYKIIEKRQSVAFWCNPISGHATLYWYQQILGQGPKLLIQFQNNGVVDDSQLPKDRFSAERLKGVDSTLKIQPAKLEDSAVYLCASSLWTEETQYFGPGTRLLVL.

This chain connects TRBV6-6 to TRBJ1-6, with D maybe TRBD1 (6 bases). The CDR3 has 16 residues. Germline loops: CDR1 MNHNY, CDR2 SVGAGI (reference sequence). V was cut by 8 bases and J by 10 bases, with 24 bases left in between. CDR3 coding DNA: TGTGCCAGCTCCGACCGGGACAAGGAGGTCAGATCACCCCTCCACTTT. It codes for CASSDRDKEVRSPLHF.